These T cell receptor beta chains were read from a single sample in a study of cytomegalovirus exposure and HLA in healthy donors. Here immunoSEQ multiplex PCR was the method, and the copy in TCRdb shows in-frame clones only, minus some. The repertoire holds about 170,000 clones, with around 78% as singletons. Sequenced material: PBMCs. Source of these receptors: a female donor in good health and CMV-seronegative. CDR3s include the opening cysteine and the closing phenylalanine or tryptophan.

V: TRBV9; CDR3: CASSAGRGSETQYF
V: TRBV7-2; CDR3: CASSEWGLGFYGYTF
V: TRBV7-8; CDR3: CASSGGLAGVAEQYF
V: TRBV7-7; CDR3: CASSFGFGRGADMNTEAFF
V: TRBV5-5; CDR3: CASSVDRALPTDTQYF
V: TRBV18; CDR3: CASSPNRGQKAFF
V: TRBV21-1; CDR3: CASSKASGRETQYF
V: TRBV7-2; CDR3: CASSPERALAGGSYNEQFF
V: TRBV5-1; CDR3: CASSDQGAEGSPLHF
V: TRBV11-3; CDR3: CASSLVAGGSTDTQYF
V: TRBV28; CDR3: CASSLLGGAQYF
V: TRBV5-1; CDR3: CASSFQGLAGYEQYF
V: TRBV5-1; CDR3: CASSLDGTGGAEAFF
V: TRBV11-2; CDR3: CASSLLAGNNEQFF
V: TRBV7-9; CDR3: CASSASGGFNQPQHF
V: TRBV2; CDR3: CASKSPGNTGELFF
V: TRBV19; CDR3: CASTAGGRGGQETQYF
V: TRBV28; CDR3: CASSTTGTRRVYEQYF
V: TRBV28; CDR3: CASRSPDGGNYGYTF
V: TRBV5-4; CDR3: CASSSAGISYGYTF
V: TRBV7-9; CDR3: CASSHRERGPYF
V: TRBV25-1; CDR3: CASSDSKTDRLNTGELFF
V: TRBV2; CDR3: CASSDHGGTEAFF
V: TRBV7-9; CDR3: CASSFEGAGFQPQHF
V: TRBV30; CDR3: CAWSVRGGYGYTF
V: TRBV5-1; CDR3: CASSSRGLAGAKSSYNEQFF
V: TRBV19; CDR3: CASSMAGGGSNYGYTF
V: TRBV7-2; CDR3: CASSSGQFYQPQHF
V: TRBV28; CDR3: CASAEGGATNEKLFF
V: TRBV10-3; CDR3: CATDQTGGAGELFF
V: TRBV10-3; CDR3: CAISESVGGPVDTQYF
V: TRBV11-2; CDR3: CASSFNVAANEQFF
V: TRBV6-5; CDR3: CASSYSSAYTGELFF
V: TRBV7-9; CDR3: CASSLADSTSNQPQHF
V: TRBV27; CDR3: CASRQGQGFSQTQYF
V: TRBV10-3; CDR3: CAISVPDSGGTLTDTQYF
V: TRBV20-1; CDR3: CSAPDRAEAFF
V: TRBV6-4; CDR3: CASRGTSGGLYEQYF
V: TRBV5-6; CDR3: CASSFTSLANYGYTF
V: TRBV7-3; CDR3: CASSYGLGRGYNEQFF
V: TRBV7-2; CDR3: CASSPTGGNQPQHF
V: TRBV4-2; CDR3: CASSQGQGVGNQPQHF